Listed below are T cell receptor beta chains from one sample, sequenced in a study of T-cell reconstitution after alpha-beta-depleted transplantation in children. TCRdb reprocessed the PCR reads with MiXCR, giving one entry per CDR3 protein. The table includes 440,000 or so distinct CDR3 sequences, about 45% detected once. The sample consisted of PBMCs, taken before TCRalphabeta/CD19-depleted stem cell transplant. These receptors were obtained from a girl aged 2 to 10 with aplastic anemia, due to receive a stem cell transplant. Both conserved end residues are trimmed from each CDR3.

CDR3aa	v_gene	j_gene
ATSRDLGLQETQY	TRBV15	TRBJ2-5
ASSQGATGQPQH	TRBV19	TRBJ1-5
ASSPKGLGVWNEQF	TRBV7-8	TRBJ2-1
ASSSGLAQRF	TRBV7-9	TRBJ2-1
ASSHTGTEETQY	TRBV5-5	TRBJ2-5
ATSDSTSGRSNEQF	TRBV24-1	TRBJ2-1
ASSAGNGLVETQY	TRBV11-1	TRBJ2-5
ASSDDRVWNTGELF	TRBV6-1	TRBJ2-2
SARSLAGNTEAF	TRBV20-1	TRBJ1-1
ASTPGRIAGFTEQF	TRBV12-3/TRBV12-4	TRBJ2-1
ASSLQGGSYNEQF	TRBV5-1	TRBJ2-1
SATGGQGSGNTIY	TRBV20-1	TRBJ1-3
ASSYGGLATDTQY	TRBV6-2/TRBV6-3	TRBJ2-3
ASRGTDPYS	TRBV12-3/TRBV12-4	TRBJ1-1
ASSPLGGTSTDTQY	TRBV12-3/TRBV12-4	TRBJ2-3
ASSLAPTDTQY	TRBV5-1	TRBJ2-3
TVDGGRDADTQY	TRBV29-1	TRBJ2-3
ASSEGAIETQY	TRBV10-1	TRBJ2-5
ASSFPANQETQY	TRBV7-9	TRBJ2-5
SVDGGVSYNEQF	TRBV29-1	TRBJ2-1
ASSIAGTYTGELF	TRBV19	TRBJ2-2
ASRKKGF	TRBV6-6	TRBJ2-1
ASSQELGLAGKDTQY	TRBV14	TRBJ2-3
TSQQGIEGQETQY	TRBV1	TRBJ2-5
ASSWLRSNPETHY	TRBV7-2	TRBJ2-5
SARRGLAGATGSYEQY	TRBV20-1	TRBJ2-7
ASSHNRGIQY	TRBV3-1	TRBJ2-5